Presented here are 5 T cell receptor beta chains from one specimen sequenced in a study of T-cell reconstitution after alpha-beta-depleted transplantation in children. Preparation of the TCRbeta library was carried out with unique molecular identifiers. TCRdb re-analysed the PCR reads in MiXCR, keeping a single row per CDR3 protein. The table records 98,000 or so distinct CDR3 sequences, approximately 6.4% of them present only once. The source material was PBMCs, mostly from graft donor cells, sampled 360 days after TCRalphabeta/CD19-depleted stem cell transplant. The origin of the receptors is a male patient aged 2-15 years who had a stem cell transplant for acute lymphoblastic leukemia, so the T cells may come from the graft donor.

This clonotype was counted ten times or more. The V and J genes are TRBV4-1 and TRBJ2-7; tentative D call: TRBD1 (5 bases). The CDR3 is 14 amino acids. V dropped 1 base and J dropped 7 bases, with 14 bases sitting between them. Germline assignment: CDR1 MGHRA and CDR2 YSYEKL. CDR3 in DNA: TGCGCCAGCAGCCAAGGAAGCAGGGAAAAGGAGCAGTACTTC. Translating gives CASSQGSREKEQYF.

This clonotype appeared many times. The chain combines TRBV20-1 with TRBJ2-7; the D gene could be TRBD1 or TRBD2 (5 bases each). CDR3 length equals 14 residues. V was pared by 0 bases and J by 3 bases, with 12 bases between. Per the germline V gene, CDR1 is DFQATT and CDR2 is SNEGSKA (reference sequence). This CDR3 reads CSARDGDVGYEQYF. The CDR3, as DNA: TGCAGTGCTAGAGATGGGGACGTAGGCTACGAGCAGTACTTC.

This clonotype has a count of ten or more. This sequence joins TRBV6-5 and TRBJ2-5, with 9 bases fitting TRBD2. The trim removed 0 bases at V and 5 bases at J, leaving 4 bases unmatched. Per germline, CDR1 MNHEY and CDR2 SVGAGI. The CDR3 spans 15 residues. The chain's CDR3 is CASSYSRGGRETQYF. CDR3 DNA sequence: TGTGCCAGCAGTTACTCGCGGGGGGGCCGTGAGACCCAGTACTTC.

This clonotype was picked up many times. The chain employs TRBV28 and TRBJ2-7; TRBD2 aligns across 12 bases. The CDR3 is made up of 14 amino acids. V lost 5 bases and J lost 5; bases outside the gene matches: 4. From germline, CDR1 is MDHEN and CDR2 SYDVKM. CDR3 residues: CASSRLAGVNEQYF. The CDR3 DNA follows: TGTGCCAGCAGTCGACTAGCGGGAGTAAACGAGCAGTACTTC. The entire variable domain, with the rest obtained from reference TRBV28 and TRBJ2-7, is as follows: DVKVTQSSRYLVKRTGEKVFLECVQDMDHENMFWYRQDPGLGLRLIYFSYDVKMKEKGDIPEGYSVSREKKERFSLILESASTNQTSMYLCASSRLAGVNEQYFGPGTRLTVT.

V gene TRBV20-1 combines with J gene TRBJ2-1, with 9 bases lining up with TRBD2. The CDR3 has 16 residues. Germline V gene data show CDR1 as DFQATT and CDR2 as SNEGSKA (reference sequence). The junction had 7 bases not matched to a gene; V was cut back by 0 bases and J by 4 bases. The CDR3 region is CSARDPWREGYNEQFF. Here the CDR3 DNA reads TGCAGTGCTAGAGATCCCTGGCGGGAGGGATACAATGAGCAGTTCTTC.